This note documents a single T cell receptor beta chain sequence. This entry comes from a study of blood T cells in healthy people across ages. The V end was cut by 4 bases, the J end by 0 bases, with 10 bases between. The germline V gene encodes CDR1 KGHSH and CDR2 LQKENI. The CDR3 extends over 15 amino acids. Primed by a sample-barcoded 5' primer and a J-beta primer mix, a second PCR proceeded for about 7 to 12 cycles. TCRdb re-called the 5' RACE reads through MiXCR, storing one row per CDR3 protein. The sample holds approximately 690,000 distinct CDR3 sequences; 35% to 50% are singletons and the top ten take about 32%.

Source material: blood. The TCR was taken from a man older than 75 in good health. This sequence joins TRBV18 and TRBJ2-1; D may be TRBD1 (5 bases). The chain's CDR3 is CASSLQGDSYNEQFF. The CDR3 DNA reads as TGTGCCAGCTCACTACAAGGGGACTCCTACAATGAGCAGTTCTTC.